These 13 T cell receptor beta chains came from one sample sequenced in a study of beta chain features in type 1 diabetes. Every bit of the isolated RNA underwent reverse transcription, so sequencing read expressed TCRB transcripts. Assay used: immunoSEQ multiplex PCR; TCRdb lists only in-frame clones, some missing. The data show roughly 240,000 clones, about 63% seen once. Source material: naive CD4+ T cells from blood. The receptors stem from a man aged 25-45 years in good health.

A few counts support this clone. J is TRBJ2-3 and V is TRBV30; D is unresolved. V lost 4 bases and J 0 bases, leaving 11 bases between the germline ends. The CDR3 runs 14 residues. Per germline, CDR1 GTSNPN and CDR2 SVGIG (reference sequence). CDR3 protein: CAWTSTRSTDTQYF. The CDR3 DNA reads TGTGCCTGGACCTCGACAAGAAGCACAGATACGCAGTATTTT. Supplemented by reference TRBV30 and TRBJ2-3, the full variable domain reads SQTIHQWPATLVQPVGSPLSLECTVEGTSNPNLYWYRQAAGRGLQLLFYSVGIGQISSEVPQNLSASRPQDRQFILSSKKLLLSDSGFYLCAWTSTRSTDTQYFGPGTRLTVL.

Only a few counts were recorded for this clone. The chain recombines TRBV20-1 with TRBJ2-1, with 7 bases aligning to TRBD1. Per germline, CDR1 DFQATT and CDR2 SNEGSKA (reference sequence). Germline trimming cut 7 bases from V and 12 bases from J; bases unmatched to any gene: 6. The CDR3 is 10 residues long. The CDR3 spells CSVYRDRQFF. The CDR3 DNA sequence: TGCAGTGTTTATCGGGACAGGCAGTTCTTC.

This clone was observed a few times. This chain links TRBV29-1 with TRBJ1-1; D possibly corresponds to TRBD1 (6 bases). Germline lookup yields CDR1 SQVTM and CDR2 ANQGSEA. CDR3 length equals 12 residues. Trimming removed 7 bases at V and 6 bases at J, with 15 bases between. The CDR3, as DNA: TGCAGCGCCTTGGAGGGGGGGTCTGAAGCTTTCTTT. It encodes CSALEGGSEAFF. The entire variable domain, with the rest obtained from reference TRBV29-1 and TRBJ1-1, is as follows: SAVISQKPSRDICQRGTSLTIQCQVDSQVTMMFWYRQQPGQSLTLIATANQGSEATYESGFVIDKFPISRPNLTFSTLTVSNMSPEDSSIYLCSALEGGSEAFFGQGTRLTVV.

The V gene is TRBV19, the J gene TRBJ2-3; D gene ambiguous. The CDR3 extends over 12 amino acids. V was pared by 3 bases and J by 8 bases, with 9 bases between. Germline loops: CDR1 LNHDA, CDR2 SQIVND (reference sequence). The chain's CDR3 is CASSMSEATQYF. CDR3 bases: TGTGCCAGTAGTATGTCAGAAGCTACGCAGTATTTT.

The V and J genes are TRBV5-1 and TRBJ2-3; D might be TRBD2 (6 bases). CDR1 SGHRS and CDR2 YFSETQ come from the germline V gene. The CDR3 sequence is 16 residues long. The ends were cut back, 0 bases at V and 0 bases at J, with 11 bases in the middle. The CDR3 protein is CASSLGGGASTDTQYF. In DNA, the CDR3 is TGCGCCAGCAGCTTGGGTGGAGGGGCAAGCACAGATACGCAGTATTTT.

This sequence joins TRBV7-2 and TRBJ1-5; 9 bases line up with TRBD1. This CDR3 contains 16 residues. V lost 1 base and J lost 5; bases outside the gene matches: 6. The V gene's germline CDR1 is SGHTA and CDR2 FQGNSA. The CDR3 spells CASSLDGGTGHQPQHF. The CDR3 bases are TGTGCCAGCAGCTTAGATGGTGGGACAGGGCATCAGCCCCAGCATTTT.

This clone occurred a few times. The V and J genes are TRBV29-1 and TRBJ1-4, with TRBD1 as a possible D gene (5 bases). Per germline, CDR1 SQVTM and CDR2 ANQGSEA. This CDR3 is 14 amino acids long. Trimming took off 6 bases at V and 1 base at J, with 12 bases between the two ends. The DNA for the CDR3 is TGCAGCGTCCAGACAGACAGAACTAATGAAAAACTGTTTTTT. This sequence encodes CSVQTDRTNEKLFF. Complete variable domain (other parts from reference TRBV29-1 and TRBJ1-4): SAVISQKPSRDICQRGTSLTIQCQVDSQVTMMFWYRQQPGQSLTLIATANQGSEATYESGFVIDKFPISRPNLTFSTLTVSNMSPEDSSIYLCSVQTDRTNEKLFFGSGTQLSVL.

This chain uses TRBV29-1 with TRBJ2-5; 9 nucleotides match TRBD1. In germline, CDR1 is SQVTM, CDR2 ANQGSEA. This CDR3 region has 12 residues. With 5 bases clipped from V and 5 bases from J, the junction kept 3 bases outside the gene matches. This CDR3 is CSVTGGAETQYF. As DNA, the CDR3 is TGCAGCGTTACAGGGGGCGCGGAGACCCAGTACTTC.

The V call is TRBV14, the J call TRBJ2-7; the match to TRBD2 covers 7 bases. The CDR3 runs to 13 residues. CDR1 is SGHDN, CDR2 FVKESK, per germline. V lost 2 bases and J lost 4; bases outside the gene matches: 2. The CDR3 here is CASSQSLAYEQYF. CDR3 DNA sequence: TGTGCCAGCAGCCAATCACTAGCGTACGAGCAGTACTTC.

J is TRBJ1-6 and V is TRBV2; 9 bases map to TRBD1. This CDR3 has 15 amino acids. The germline gives CDR1 SNHLY, CDR2 FYNNEI. V dropped 5 bases and J dropped 7; count of bases not matched to a gene: 6. The CDR3 region has the DNA TGTGCCAGCAGTACAGGGGGCCTGAGCAATTCACCCCTCCACTTT. Translated: CASSTGGLSNSPLHF.

V usage is TRBV30 and J usage is TRBJ1-3; a possible D gene is TRBD1 (6 bases). The germline V gene encodes CDR1 GTSNPN and CDR2 SVGIG (reference sequence). V was shortened by 1 base and J by 5 bases, with 9 bases between the two germline ends. This CDR3 spans 13 amino acids. CDR3 region: CAWSGGQRNTIYF. DNA of the CDR3: TGTGCCTGGAGTGGCGGACAGCGAAACACCATATATTTT. Full variable domain (missing parts from reference TRBV30 and TRBJ1-3): SQTIHQWPATLVQPVGSPLSLECTVEGTSNPNLYWYRQAAGRGLQLLFYSVGIGQISSEVPQNLSASRPQDRQFILSSKKLLLSDSGFYLCAWSGGQRNTIYFGEGSWLTVV.

This clone was seen a few times. The V call is TRBV6-6, the J call TRBJ2-1, with 10 bases matching TRBD1. This CDR3 is built from 15 residues. The germline V gene encodes CDR1 MNHNY and CDR2 SVGAGI (reference sequence). The V segment lost 5 bases and the J segment 3 bases; nucleotides outside the gene matches: 4. The CDR3: CASSPDRGLYNEQFF. The CDR3 DNA is TGTGCCAGCAGTCCTGACAGGGGGCTCTACAATGAGCAGTTCTTC.

The chain couples TRBV5-1 to TRBJ2-3; D might be TRBD2 (6 bases). The V end lost 2 bases, the J end lost 5 bases, and 12 bases lay between the germline ends. This CDR3 spans 14 amino acids. The V gene's germline CDR1 is SGHRS and CDR2 YFSETQ. The CDR3 region is CASSFASGLDTQYF. CDR3 in DNA: TGCGCCAGCAGCTTCGCCAGCGGGTTAGATACGCAGTATTTT. Looking up the rest from reference TRBV5-1 and TRBJ2-3 gives the full variable domain: KAGVTQTPRYLIKTRGQQVTLSCSPISGHRSVSWYQQTPGQGLQFLFEYFSETQRNKGNFPGRFSGRQFSNSRSEMNVSTLELGDSALYLCASSFASGLDTQYFGPGTRLTVL.